The 22 T cell receptor delta chains reported below all come from one sample, sequenced in a study of Vδ1+ human thymocytes. The template was reverse-transcribed extracted RNA. CDR3 amplicons came from multiplex PCR with pooled V-gene forward and constant-region reverse primers. TCRdb re-processed the multiplex PCR reads using CATT. Here the sample spans 80,000 or so delta-chain clones, about 35% being singletons. The antigens of these receptors remain unknown. Study-level findings and limits: Thymic TRG and TRD repertoires appeared highly polyclonal.

Specimen: Vdelta1+ gamma-delta thymocytes from the thymus. Documented subset: FACS-sorted CD3+ TCRalphabeta- TCRVdelta1+ TCRVdelta2- thymocytes. Receptors were obtained from a boy under two years old who had congenital heart surgery.

This clone appeared a few times. The J gene is TRDJ1, the V gene TRDV1, with a possible D match to TRDD3 (6 bases). Per the germline V gene, CDR1 is TSWWSYY and CDR2 is QGS. Trimming cost V 4 bases and J 0 bases, with 15 bases left between them. The length of the CDR3 is 16 residues. The CDR3 nucleotides read TGTGCTCTTGGGGGCCATGGGGGGACGTACACCGATAAACTCATCTTT. It encodes CALGGHGGTYTDKLIF.

The chain couples TRDV1 to TRDJ1; D may correspond to TRDD2 or TRDD3 (6 bases each). Trimming left V 2 bases short and J 0 bases short, with 25 bases between. The CDR3 runs 20 residues. Germline assignment: CDR1 TSWWSYY and CDR2 QGS. The DNA of the CDR3 is TGTGCTCTTGGGGAAAAATTCCTATTGATGGGGGGGTTTTACACCGATAAACTCATCTTT. The encoded protein is CALGEKFLLMGGFYTDKLIF.

As regards this clone: The identical CDR3 is also encoded by other nucleotide sequences in the sample. The V and J genes are TRDV1 and TRDJ1; 13 nucleotides match TRDD3. J lost 0 bases, V lost 3 bases, and 25 bases had no gene match. This CDR3 region has 24 residues. Germline V lookup: CDR1 TSWWSYY, CDR2 QGS. CDR3 protein: CALGELERGSPYWGIRVYTDKLIF. The CDR3 nucleotides are TGTGCTCTTGGGGAGCTAGAGAGGGGCTCTCCGTACTGGGGGATACGGGTGTACACCGATAAACTCATCTTT.

This chain connects TRDV1 to TRDJ1, with 10 bases identical to TRDD3. The CDR3 has 18 amino acids. V shed 5 bases, J shed 4 bases, and the junction held 16 bases outside the gene matches. CDR1 and CDR2 (germline): TSWWSYY, QGS. In DNA, the CDR3 is TGTGCTCTTGGGAGTGCAGCAAGGGGGATACGGATAAGCGATAAACTCATCTTT. Its translation is CALGSAARGIRISDKLIF.

This clone was recorded a few times. The chain links TRDV1 to TRDJ1; 12 bases are shared with TRDD3. The length of the CDR3 is 19 residues. Germline assignment: CDR1 TSWWSYY and CDR2 QGS. V lost 4 bases and J lost 4; bases outside the gene matches: 16. CDR3 loop: CALGAPGGWGIRRGDKLIF. CDR3 DNA: TGTGCTCTTGGGGCCCCCGGAGGCTGGGGGATACGCCGTGGCGATAAACTCATCTTT.

The rearrangement joins TRDV1 to TRDJ1; 9 bases map to TRDD3. The CDR3 is made up of 22 amino acids. Germline V gene sequence: CDR1 TSWWSYY, CDR2 QGS. J gave up 1 base and V 2 bases, and 23 bases lay outside the gene matches. In DNA, the CDR3 is TGTGCTCTTGGGGAAACTCCTTCCCCTACTGGGGGACCTCTCGGGAGCACCGATAAACTCATCTTT. It encodes CALGETPSPTGGPLGSTDKLIF.

This clone has only a few counts. V usage is TRDV1 and J usage is TRDJ1; 7 nucleotides line up with TRDD3. Losses at the gene ends were 2 bases for V and 2 bases for J; bases not matched to a gene: 14. This CDR3 comprises 18 residues. The V gene's germline CDR1 is TSWWSYY and CDR2 QGS. CDR3 in DNA: TGTGCTCTTGGGGAATTTGAACAAGTCTGGGGGCATACCGATAAACTCATCTTT. It translates to CALGEFEQVWGHTDKLIF.

The chain is built from TRDV1 and TRDJ1, with 10 bases lining up with TRDD3. CDR1 is TSWWSYY and CDR2 is QGS in the germline V gene. J gave up 0 bases and V 2 bases, and 42 bases lay outside the gene matches. There are 29 residues in the CDR3. CDR3 DNA: TGTGCTCTTGGGGAAGTGTCGGCATCTGCGGCCTACGGGCTCCGTACTGGGGGATGTCGTTATGGAGACACCGATAAACTCATCTTT. It codes for CALGEVSASAAYGLRTGGCRYGDTDKLIF.

The J gene is TRDJ1, the V gene TRDV1; 11 nucleotides line up with TRDD3. The CDR3 loop spans 15 amino acids. Germline V gene lookup returns CDR1 TSWWSYY and CDR2 QGS. J lost 4 bases, V lost 9 bases, and 10 bases had no gene match. The CDR3: CALLTDWGINDKLIF. The DNA for the CDR3 is TGTGCTCTCCTTACCGACTGGGGGATAAACGATAAACTCATCTTT.

This clone has more than one count but fewer than ten. The rearrangement joins TRDV1 to TRDJ2, with 9 bases that match TRDD3. The V and J ends lost 3 bases and 0 bases, in that order; junction bases with no gene match: 23. CDR1 TSWWSYY and CDR2 QGS come from the germline V gene. The CDR3 length is 23 residues. The CDR3 spells CALGEEDPVLGDQKVALTAQLFF. CDR3 sequence (DNA): TGTGCTCTTGGGGAGGAAGATCCTGTACTGGGGGACCAAAAGGTAGCTTTGACAGCACAACTCTTCTTT.

In its sample, this clone was seen a few times. J is TRDJ1 and V is TRDV1; 13 nucleotides line up with TRDD3. The CDR3 is 22 amino acids. V trimming: 5 bases; J trimming: 3 bases; junction bases outside the gene matches: 24. Germline loops: CDR1 TSWWSYY, CDR2 QGS. This chain's CDR3 is CALGSTSFPLLGDTRTPDKLIF. In DNA, the CDR3 is TGTGCTCTTGGGTCAACATCATTCCCACTACTGGGGGATACGAGAACCCCCGATAAACTCATCTTT.

As for this clone: A read error may account for a junction end that differs from germline. The J gene is TRDJ1, the V gene TRDV1; 10 bases are shared with TRDD3. Germline V gene lookup returns CDR1 TSWWSYY and CDR2 QGS. There are 17 residues in the CDR3. CDR3 sequence: CALGEPGGGYLTGKLIF. The CDR3 nucleotides read TGTGCTCTTGGGGAACCCGGTGGGGGATACCTAACCGGTAAACTCATCTTT.

The chain links TRDV1 to TRDJ1; 13 bases fit TRDD3. The germline V gene encodes CDR1 TSWWSYY and CDR2 QGS. The CDR3 length is 19 residues. The J segment lost 9 bases and the V segment lost 4 bases, leaving 20 bases of the junction unmatched. The CDR3 sequence: CALGAILPHLTGGYGELIF. The CDR3 coding sequence is TGTGCTCTTGGGGCAATCCTTCCCCACCTTACTGGGGGATACGGGGAACTCATCTTT.

In its sample, this clone ranks as medium-sized. The identical CDR3 is also encoded by other nucleotide sequences in the sample. V gene TRDV2 combines with J gene TRDJ1, with D possibly being TRDD3 (5 bases). This CDR3 region has 12 residues. Germline assignment: CDR1 GEAIGNYY and CDR2 EKD. V lost 7 bases, J lost 1 base, and 9 bases lay in between. The CDR3 loop reads CAWGRATDKLIF. The DNA of the CDR3 is TGTGCCTGGGGGAGGGCCACCGATAAACTCATCTTT.

The V and J genes are TRDV1 and TRDJ1, with D maybe TRDD3 (5 bases). Trimming cost V 0 bases and J 1 base, with 12 bases left between them. In germline, CDR1 is TSWWSYY, CDR2 QGS. The CDR3 is 16 residues long. The CDR3 here is CALGELSVGLTDKLIF. The CDR3 DNA sequence: TGTGCTCTTGGGGAACTATCGGTGGGGCTCACCGATAAACTCATCTTT.

The chain employs TRDV1 and TRDJ1; 10 nucleotides line up with TRDD3. With 4 bases clipped from V and 9 bases from J, the junction kept 26 bases outside the gene matches. CDR1 TSWWSYY and CDR2 QGS come from the germline V gene. The CDR3 is made up of 20 amino acids. The CDR3: CALGASRSAFLSHWGMELIF. CDR3 nucleotides: TGTGCTCTTGGGGCCTCCAGAAGTGCTTTCCTATCTCACTGGGGGATGGAACTCATCTTT.

The chain combines TRDV1 with TRDJ1; a possible D gene is TRDD3 (6 bases). CDR1 and CDR2 (germline): TSWWSYY, QGS. The V gene lost 5 bases and the J gene lost 5 bases, with 21 bases spanning the gap. This CDR3 contains 16 residues. CDR3 coding DNA: TGTGCTCTTGGGACATTCCGATGGGGGGCGGCGGATAAACTCATCTTT. Amino acids: CALGTFRWGAADKLIF.

This clone came up many times. This sample includes further DNA sequences coding for the same CDR3. The chain uses TRDV2 and TRDJ1, with 10 bases identical to TRDD3. Germline V gene sequence: CDR1 GEAIGNYY, CDR2 EKD. Germline trimming cut 3 bases from V and 2 bases from J; bases unmatched to any gene: 8. CDR3 length: 16 residues. DNA of the CDR3: TGTGCCTGTGACGTTACTGGGGGATCGGGGACCGATAAACTCATCTTT. It is translated as CACDVTGGSGTDKLIF.

The chain links TRDV1 to TRDJ1; the D is unclear. The ends were cut back, 2 bases at V and 0 bases at J, with 19 bases in the middle. Germline values: CDR1 TSWWSYY, CDR2 QGS. This CDR3 has 18 residues. CDR3 coding DNA: TGTGCTCTTGGGGAAACTTACCCTTTACTCTTGTACACCGATAAACTCATCTTT. Translated: CALGETYPLLLYTDKLIF.

The chain combines TRDV1 with TRDJ1; possibly TRDD2 for D (9 bases). The germline CDR1 and CDR2 sequences are TSWWSYY and QGS. V was cut by 0 bases and J by 2 bases, with 25 bases left in between. The CDR3 extends over 20 amino acids. CDR3 DNA: TGTGCTCTTGGGGAACTTAAGACCTTCCTACAAGGGGATACAACCGATAAACTCATCTTT. It encodes CALGELKTFLQGDTTDKLIF.

There are a few counts of this clone. Compared with germline, one end of the junction differs, possibly owing to a read error. The chain couples TRDV1 to TRDJ1; possible D gene TRDD2, 5 bases. The CDR3 is 16 amino acids. Germline V lookup: CDR1 TSWWSYY, CDR2 QGS. The CDR3: CALGEPYLPTTDKLTF. Here the CDR3 DNA reads TGTGCTCTTGGGGAACCCTACTTACCTACCACCGATAAACTCACCTTT.

This clone was seen a handful of times. The genes are TRDV1 and TRDJ1, with 10 bases that match TRDD3. The germline V gene encodes CDR1 TSWWSYY and CDR2 QGS. This CDR3 is built from 17 residues. The V segment lost 3 bases and the J segment 1 base; nucleotides outside the gene matches: 8. The CDR3 protein is CALGDSTGGCVTDKLIF. The CDR3 DNA reads TGTGCTCTTGGGGACAGTACTGGGGGATGTGTCACCGATAAACTCATCTTT.